The count of the clone carrying this TCR beta chain is one. This CDR3 region has 14 residues. V gave up 6 bases and J gave up 4 bases, with 13 bases separating them. Germline V CDR1 and CDR2: SEHNR, FQNEAQ (reference sequence). This sample was included in a study of Ad26.COV2.S vaccination and SARS-CoV-2 variants. The protocol was immunoSEQ multiplex PCR, while the TCRdb copy is restricted to in-frame clones and leaves out a portion. The data contain a few hundred thousand clones, around nine tenths of them singletons. Treatment denoted: 19 received Ad26.COV2.S at low or high dose, single or two shots; about 5 received placebo; per-sample allocation not given. Sampling occurred on day 63 after the first vaccine or placebo injection.

The sample was peripheral blood, taken in a trial of Ad26.COV2.S vaccine versus placebo. This chain joins TRBV7-9 and TRBJ2-1; D may be TRBD2 (6 bases). The source of this sequence is a person between 18 and 65 years old who received the Ad26.COV2.S COVID-19 vaccine or a placebo. CDR3 residues: CASRSSGIYNEQFF. CDR3 coding DNA: TGTGCCAGCAGAAGTAGCGGAATATACAATGAGCAGTTCTTC.